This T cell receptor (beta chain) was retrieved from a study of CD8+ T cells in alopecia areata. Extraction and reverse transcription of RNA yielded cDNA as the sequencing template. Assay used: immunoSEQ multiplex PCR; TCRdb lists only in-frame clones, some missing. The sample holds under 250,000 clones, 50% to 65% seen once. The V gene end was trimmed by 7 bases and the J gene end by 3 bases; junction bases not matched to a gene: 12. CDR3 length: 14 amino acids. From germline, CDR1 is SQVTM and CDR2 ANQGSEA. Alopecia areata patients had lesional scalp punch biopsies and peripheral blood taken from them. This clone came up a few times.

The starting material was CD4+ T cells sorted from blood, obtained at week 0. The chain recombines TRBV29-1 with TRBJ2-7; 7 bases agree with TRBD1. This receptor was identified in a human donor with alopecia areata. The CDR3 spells CSARNRDSYYEQYF. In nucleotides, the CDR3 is TGCAGCGCCAGAAATCGGGACAGTTACTACGAGCAGTACTTC.